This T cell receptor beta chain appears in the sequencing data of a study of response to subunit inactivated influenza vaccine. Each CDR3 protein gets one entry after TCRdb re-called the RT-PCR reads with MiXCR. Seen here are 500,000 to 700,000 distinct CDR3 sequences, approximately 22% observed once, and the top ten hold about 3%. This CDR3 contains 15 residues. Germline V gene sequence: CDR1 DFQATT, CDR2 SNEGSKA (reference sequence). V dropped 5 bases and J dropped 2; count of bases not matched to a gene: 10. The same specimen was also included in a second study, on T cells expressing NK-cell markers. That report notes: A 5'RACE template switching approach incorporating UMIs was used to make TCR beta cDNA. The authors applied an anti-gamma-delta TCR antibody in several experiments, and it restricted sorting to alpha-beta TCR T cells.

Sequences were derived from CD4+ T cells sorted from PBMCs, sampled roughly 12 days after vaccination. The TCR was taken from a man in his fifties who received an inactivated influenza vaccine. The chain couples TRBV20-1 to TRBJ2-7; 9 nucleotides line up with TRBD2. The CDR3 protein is CSAQGSVAGAYEQYF. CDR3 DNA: TGCAGTGCTCAGGGTAGTGTAGCGGGGGCCTACGAGCAGTACTTC.